Listed below are T cell receptor beta chains from one sample, sequenced in a study of cytomegalovirus exposure and HLA in healthy donors. Libraries were prepared by immunoSEQ multiplex PCR; TCRdb keeps only in-frame clonotypes and omits some of them. The repertoire holds about 100,000 clones, with about 80% as singletons. Sequencing used PBMCs. These receptors were taken from a woman in her fifties or sixties in good health and CMV-seronegative. Both conserved end residues are part of each CDR3. A D gene is named only where the DNA matches it firmly.

D gene	V gene	J gene	CDR3 length	CDR3 protein	CDR3 DNA
-	TRBV12-5	TRBJ1-2	12	CASGTGFTSYTF	TGTGCTAGTGGCACCGGGTTTACGAGCTACACCTTC
TRBD1	TRBV19	TRBJ1-1	14	CASSMGTVNTEAFF	TGTGCCAGTAGTATGGGGACAGTGAACACTGAAGCTTTCTTT
-	TRBV4-3	TRBJ1-2	17	CASSQSISYGANYGYTF	TGCGCCAGCAGTCAATCCATTAGTTACGGAGCTAACTATGGCTACACCTTC
TRBD2	TRBV27	TRBJ2-1	15	CASIYSGGAWNEQFF	TGTGCCAGCATTTATAGCGGGGGGGCATGGAATGAGCAGTTCTTC
-	TRBV6-5	TRBJ2-3	13	CASRKTGSGTQYF	TGTGCCAGCAGAAAAACAGGGTCGGGTACGCAGTATTTT
-	TRBV14	TRBJ1-6	15	CASSLGGGYNSPLHF	TGTGCCAGCAGCCTAGGTGGAGGCTATAATTCACCCCTCCACTTT
TRBD1	TRBV19	TRBJ1-1	15	CASQRQGALNTEAFF	TGTGCCAGCCAGAGACAGGGGGCGCTGAACACTGAAGCTTTCTTT
TRBD2	TRBV18	TRBJ2-1	17	CASSPPYSGSSYNEQFF	TGTGCCAGCTCACCACCGTACAGCGGGAGCTCCTACAATGAGCAGTTCTTC
TRBD1	TRBV19	TRBJ2-1	17	CASSRRPGQGVSNEQFF	TGTGCCAGTAGTAGAAGACCGGGACAGGGAGTAAGCAATGAGCAGTTCTTC
TRBD2	TRBV4-1	TRBJ2-1	15	CASSTGLARYNEQFF	TGCGCCAGCAGCACCGGACTAGCGCGCTACAATGAGCAGTTCTTC
TRBD1	TRBV4-3	TRBJ1-2	17	CASSQDLTGGANYGYTF	TGCGCCAGCAGCCAAGATCTGACAGGGGGGGCAAACTATGGCTACACCTTC
-	TRBV6-5	TRBJ2-2	15	CASSQNREHTGELFF	TGTGCCAGCAGTCAGAACAGGGAGCACACCGGGGAGCTGTTTTTT
-	TRBV2	TRBJ1-1	11	CASSFTVEAFF	TGTGCCAGCAGCTTTACAGTTGAAGCTTTCTTT
TRBD1	TRBV5-6	TRBJ2-7	14	CASSTDRSFYEQYF	TGTGCCAGCAGCACGGACAGGTCATTCTACGAGCAGTACTTC
-	TRBV19	TRBJ1-5	17	CASSPSAGTTFHQPQHF	TGTGCCAGTAGCCCTTCAGCCGGGACTACGTTCCATCAGCCCCAGCATTTT
-	TRBV9	TRBJ1-1	13	CASSEAGPTEAFF	TGTGCCAGCAGCGAAGCAGGGCCCACTGAAGCTTTCTTT
TRBD1	TRBV18	TRBJ2-7	13	CASSGTATYEQYF	TGTGCCAGCTCAGGGACAGCCACCTACGAGCAGTACTTC
TRBD2	TRBV25-1	TRBJ2-1	17	CASSVWTSGRALNEQFF	TGTGCCAGCAGTGTCTGGACTAGCGGGAGGGCCCTCAATGAGCAGTTCTTC
TRBD1	TRBV6-5	TRBJ2-7	14	CASSPGTGPYEQYF	TGTGCCAGCAGTCCCGGGACAGGCCCCTACGAGCAGTACTTC
-	TRBV2	TRBJ2-2	13	CASSDEYTGELFF	TGTGCCAGCAGTGATGAGTACACCGGGGAGCTGTTTTTT
-	TRBV9	TRBJ2-2	16	CASSVEGAPRTGELFF	TGTGCCAGCAGCGTAGAAGGGGCCCCGAGGACCGGGGAGCTGTTTTTT
-	TRBV2	TRBJ1-1	13	CASSEGGNTEAFF	TGTGCCAGCAGTGAGGGGGGGAATACTGAAGCTTTCTTT
-	TRBV28	TRBJ1-5	14	CASSEYRGNQPQHF	TGTGCCAGCAGTGAATACAGGGGCAATCAGCCCCAGCATTTT
-	TRBV5-4	TRBJ2-1	17	CASSLGQTTSSYNEQFF	TGTGCCAGCAGCCTGGGTCAGACAACCAGCTCCTACAATGAGCAGTTCTTC
TRBD2	TRBV5-1	TRBJ2-3	21	CASSLAGPPWAPGLVVDTQYF	TGCGCCAGCAGCTTGGCCGGCCCTCCCTGGGCCCCGGGACTAGTGGTAGATACGCAGTATTTT
TRBD2	TRBV5-4	TRBJ2-7	15	CASSSGLASGYEQYF	TGTGCCAGCAGCAGCGGACTAGCCTCGGGGTACGAGCAGTACTTC